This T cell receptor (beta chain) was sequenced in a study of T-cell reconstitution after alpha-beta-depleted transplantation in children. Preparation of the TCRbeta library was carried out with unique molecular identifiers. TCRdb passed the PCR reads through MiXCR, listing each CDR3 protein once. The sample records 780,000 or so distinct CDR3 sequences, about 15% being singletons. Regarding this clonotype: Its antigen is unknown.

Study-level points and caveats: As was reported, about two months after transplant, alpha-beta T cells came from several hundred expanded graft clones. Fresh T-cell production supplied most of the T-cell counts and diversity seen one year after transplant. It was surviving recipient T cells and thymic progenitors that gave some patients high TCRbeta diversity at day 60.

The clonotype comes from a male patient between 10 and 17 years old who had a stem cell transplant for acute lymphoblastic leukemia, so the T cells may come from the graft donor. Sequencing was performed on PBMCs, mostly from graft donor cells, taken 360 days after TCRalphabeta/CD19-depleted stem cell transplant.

The CDR3 here is CASSLTTTLGVSGANVLTF. In DNA form, the CDR3 reads TGTGCCAGCAGCCTAACGACCACTCTCGGCGTCTCTGGGGCCAACGTCCTGACTTTC. V is TRBV11-1 and J is TRBJ2-6, with D unclear. The CDR3 is 19 residues long. V lost 5 bases and J lost 0, with 20 bases in between. Looked up from germline, CDR1 is SGHAT and CDR2 is FQDESV (reference sequence).